The sequence of this T cell receptor beta chain was determined in a study of T cell responses to AZD1222 COVID-19 vaccine. The ends were cut back, 2 bases at V and 5 bases at J, with 3 bases in the middle. CDR3 length equals 11 residues. Germline V CDR1 and CDR2: MNHNY, SVGAGI (reference sequence). Sequencing was performed with immunoSEQ multiplex PCR; in TCRdb, only in-frame clones are kept and a portion is missing. Here the sample spans about 150,000 clones, 86% being singletons. Source: peripheral blood, taken 28 days after the second AZD1222 dose. This rearrangement joins TRBV6-6 to TRBJ2-5; D gene unclear. This sequence was found in an adult who received the AZD1222 COVID-19 vaccine. The CDR3 protein is CASSYGETQYF. The CDR3 region has the DNA TGTGCCAGCAGTTACGGGGAGACCCAGTACTTC.